What follows describes a single T cell receptor beta chain. What it binds is not known. The sample originates from a study of T cells expressing NK-cell markers. What made the TCR beta cDNA was 5'RACE template switching with UMIs. TCRdb re-analyzed the 5' RACE reads; it lists each CDR3 protein once, without DNA. Here the sample table reports about 430,000 distinct CDR3 sequences. The study, taken as a whole, reports: Unclear, still, was the HCMV specificity of the expanded NKG2C+ T cell clones. About 6 donors had dominant NKG2C+ clonotypes that comprised roughly 1.0-8% of their CD8+ T cells.

Germline CDR1 DFQATT, CDR2 SNEGSKA (reference sequence). CDR3 length equals 14 residues. The rearrangement uses TRBV20-1 and TRBJ2-1; the TCRdb D gene call, TRBD2, has no DNA to confirm it. The sequence was collected from a woman aged 45-65 years in good health. The specimen sequenced was blood T cells: a sorted CD56 or NKG2C T cell subset, CD4+ or CD8+ T cells, or bulk PBMC T cells (not recorded which). The CDR3 protein is CSARAGGPSNEQFF.